This T cell receptor (beta chain) was retrieved from a study of OX40 agonist ivuxolimab in advanced cancers. About the research overall: It was ivuxolimab, an agonistic anti-OX40 (CD134) antibody, that patients were treated with. Notes on the study in general: Fewer expanded clones were found on average in CD4+ than in CD8+ T cells. The expanded peripheral T cells' antigen specificity was not determined.

Repertoires were generated with immunoSEQ multiplex PCR, while TCRdb's copy carries only in-frame clones and drops some. The table lists tens of thousands of clones, 85% to 90% of them singletons. Per the germline V gene, CDR1 is MNHEY and CDR2 is SVGAGI. Trimming removed 2 bases at V and 7 bases at J, with 20 bases between. There are 16 residues in the CDR3. Worth noting for this clone: The target antigen is unknown.

The sequence derives from an adult with an advanced solid tumor such as melanoma, head and neck, liver or kidney cancer. This chain connects TRBV6-5 to TRBJ1-2; D is unclear. The sequences come from CD4+ or CD8+ T cells sorted from blood, collected in a trial of the OX40 agonist ivuxolimab. DNA for the CDR3: TGTGCCAGCAGTTACGACGTCAGGTCTTGGGGAGGTGGCTACACCTTC. This gives the protein CASSYDVRSWGGGYTF.